This is a list of T cell receptor beta chains from one sample in a study of blood T cell repertoires in COVID-19. Produced via immunoSEQ multiplex PCR; TCRdb's table is partial and in-frame only. The data contain around 2,600 clones, about 85% of them singletons. The sequenced sample consisted of peripheral blood. Receptors were obtained from a man between 70 and 80 years old with active COVID-19. Both conserved end residues are part of each CDR3. Size tells how often a clone was seen (once, few, many) or the class of an expanded clone, and some rows leave it out.

v_call: TRBV7-9; clone_size: NA; j_call: TRBJ1-5; cdr3_aa: CASSLLGADQPQHF
v_call: TRBV6-5; clone_size: NA; j_call: TRBJ2-4; cdr3_aa: CASSTSGVENIQYF
v_call: TRBV27; clone_size: few; j_call: TRBJ2-2; cdr3_aa: CASSEETGAPSNTGELFF
v_call: TRBV29-1; clone_size: NA; j_call: TRBJ2-7; cdr3_aa: CSVEDPLQTRYEQYF
v_call: TRBV3-1/TRBV3-2; clone_size: NA; j_call: TRBJ2-5; cdr3_aa: CASSQARTSRYQETQYF
v_call: TRBV13; clone_size: NA; j_call: TRBJ1-2; cdr3_aa: CASSPGTGLVGYTF
v_call: TRBV18; clone_size: NA; j_call: TRBJ2-3; cdr3_aa: CASSERELRTDTQYF
v_call: TRBV7-9; clone_size: NA; j_call: TRBJ2-7; cdr3_aa: CASSGGGASYEQYF
v_call: TRBV24-1; clone_size: NA; j_call: TRBJ1-1; cdr3_aa: CATFWPGQGHEDTEAFF
v_call: TRBV7-7; clone_size: NA; j_call: TRBJ2-1; cdr3_aa: CASSLAWQGNEQFF
v_call: TRBV5-1; clone_size: NA; j_call: TRBJ2-1; cdr3_aa: CASSLGSPPGQFF
v_call: TRBV27; clone_size: NA; j_call: TRBJ1-6; cdr3_aa: CASTRDSQAYNSPLHF
v_call: TRBV27; clone_size: NA; j_call: TRBJ2-1; cdr3_aa: CASRPLAGDHNEQFF
v_call: TRBV19; clone_size: NA; j_call: TRBJ2-7; cdr3_aa: CASSIVNRRGGYSYEQYF
v_call: TRBV7-9; clone_size: NA; j_call: TRBJ2-3; cdr3_aa: CASSPKDRDDTDTQYF
v_call: TRBV18; clone_size: NA; j_call: TRBJ1-5; cdr3_aa: CASSPTGRDQPQHF
v_call: TRBV20-1; clone_size: NA; j_call: TRBJ1-5; cdr3_aa: CSASLRGVSNQPQHF
v_call: TRBV6-6; clone_size: few; j_call: TRBJ1-5; cdr3_aa: CASNLLDRVGGQPQHF
v_call: TRBV5-4; clone_size: NA; j_call: TRBJ2-5; cdr3_aa: CASSKLAGAGETQYF
v_call: TRBV7-9; clone_size: NA; j_call: TRBJ2-1; cdr3_aa: CASSPPGSGGDEQFF
v_call: TRBV18; clone_size: NA; j_call: TRBJ2-5; cdr3_aa: CASSPPTSGGFVETQYF
v_call: TRBV10-3; clone_size: large; j_call: TRBJ2-7; cdr3_aa: CAISGGGDRGQYGTSPPYEQYF